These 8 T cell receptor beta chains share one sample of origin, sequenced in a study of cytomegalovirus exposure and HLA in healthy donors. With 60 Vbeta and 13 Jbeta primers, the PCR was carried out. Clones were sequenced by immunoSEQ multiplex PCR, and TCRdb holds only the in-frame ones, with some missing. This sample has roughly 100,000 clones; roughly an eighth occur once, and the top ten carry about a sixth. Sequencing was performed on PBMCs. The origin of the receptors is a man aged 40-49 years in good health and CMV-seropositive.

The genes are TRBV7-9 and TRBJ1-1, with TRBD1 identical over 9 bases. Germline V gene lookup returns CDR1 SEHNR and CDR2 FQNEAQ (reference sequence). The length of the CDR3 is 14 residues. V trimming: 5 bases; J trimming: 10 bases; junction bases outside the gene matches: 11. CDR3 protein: CASSPRTGEDGAFF. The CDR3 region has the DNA TGTGCCAGCAGCCCGCGGACAGGGGAGGATGGAGCTTTCTTT.

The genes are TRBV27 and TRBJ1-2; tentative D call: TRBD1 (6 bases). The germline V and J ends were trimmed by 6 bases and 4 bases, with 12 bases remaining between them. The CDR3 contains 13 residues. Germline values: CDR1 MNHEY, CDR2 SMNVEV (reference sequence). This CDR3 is CASSTGTTYGYTF. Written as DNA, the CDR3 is TGTGCCAGCAGCACAGGGACAACCTATGGCTACACCTTC.

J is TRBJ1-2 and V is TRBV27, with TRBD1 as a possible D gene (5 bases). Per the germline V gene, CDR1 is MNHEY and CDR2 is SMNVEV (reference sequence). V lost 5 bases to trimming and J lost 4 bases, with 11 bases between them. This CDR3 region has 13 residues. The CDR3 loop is CASSAQGPYGYTF. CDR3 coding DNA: TGTGCCAGCAGTGCCCAGGGCCCCTATGGCTACACCTTC.

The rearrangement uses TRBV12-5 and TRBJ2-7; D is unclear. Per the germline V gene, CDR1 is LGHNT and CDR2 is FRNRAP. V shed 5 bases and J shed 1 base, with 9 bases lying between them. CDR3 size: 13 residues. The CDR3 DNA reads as TGTGCTAGTGGTATATCAGGATCCTACGAGCAGTACTTC. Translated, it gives CASGISGSYEQYF.

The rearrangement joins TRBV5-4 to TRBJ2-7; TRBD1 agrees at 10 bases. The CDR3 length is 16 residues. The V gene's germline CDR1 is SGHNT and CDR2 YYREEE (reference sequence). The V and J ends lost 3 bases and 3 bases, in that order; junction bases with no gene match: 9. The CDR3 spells CASSSWSRDRGYEQYF. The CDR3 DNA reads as TGTGCCAGCAGCTCATGGTCTCGGGACAGGGGCTACGAGCAGTACTTC. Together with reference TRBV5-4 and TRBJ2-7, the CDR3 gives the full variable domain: ETGVTQSPTHLIKTRGQQVTLRCSSQSGHNTVSWYQQALGQGPQFIFQYYREEENGRGNFPPRFSGLQFPNYSSELNVNALELDDSALYLCASSSWSRDRGYEQYFGPGTRLTVT.

The CDR3 DNA reads as TGCGCCAGCAGCCTAAACAGGGGTGGGAACACCGGGGAGCTGTTTTTT. Translation: CASSLNRGGNTGELFF. This rearrangement joins TRBV4-1 to TRBJ2-2; 7 bases line up with TRBD1. The J segment lost 1 base and the V segment lost 4 bases, leaving 6 bases of the junction unmatched. CDR1 is MGHRA, CDR2 YSYEKL, per germline. This CDR3 is built from 16 residues.

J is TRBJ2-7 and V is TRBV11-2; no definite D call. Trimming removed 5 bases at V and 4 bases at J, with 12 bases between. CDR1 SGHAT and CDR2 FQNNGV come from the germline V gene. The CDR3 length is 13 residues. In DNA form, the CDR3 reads TGTGCCAGCAGCCCCAGACATGGGTACGAGCAGTACTTC. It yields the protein CASSPRHGYEQYF.

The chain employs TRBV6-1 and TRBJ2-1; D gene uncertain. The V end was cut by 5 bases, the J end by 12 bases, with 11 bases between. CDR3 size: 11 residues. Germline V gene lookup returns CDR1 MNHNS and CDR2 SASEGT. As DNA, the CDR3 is TGTGCCAGCAGTCTGAAACTCCGGCAGTTCTTC. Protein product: CASSLKLRQFF.